This T cell receptor beta chain was captured by sequencing in a study of cytomegalovirus exposure and HLA in healthy donors. Whole-study results and caveats: As a later analysis showed, several of the most significant clusters appeared to be linked to common viral pathogens. Because they were indistinguishable, some V segments, including TRBV6-2 and TRBV6-3, were excluded. For most TCR sequences rarity was the rule, although some public TCRs occurred in many donors. Follow-up analysis found HLA locus-dependent TCR association rates, highest for DRB1 and lowest for HLA-C.

With respect to this clone: No antigen is known for it.

PCR primers comprised 60 Vbeta and 13 Jbeta primers. Using immunoSEQ multiplex PCR, the repertoire was profiled, and TCRdb retains in-frame clones only, with some absent. The listing records some 48,000 clones. The germline gives CDR1 SGHDT, CDR2 YYEEEE. This CDR3 contains 14 residues. V was clipped by 4 bases and J by 8 bases, with 16 bases between them. The V gene is TRBV5-6, the J gene TRBJ2-1; a possible D gene is TRBD2 (6 bases). Sample: PBMCs. The clonotype was recovered from a middle-aged woman in good health and CMV-seronegative. The CDR3 DNA follows: TGTGCCAGCAGCCCGGGCCCGGGAGAGGATGAGCAGTTCTTC. It is translated as CASSPGPGEDEQFF.